This TCR beta chain was captured by sequencing in a study of T cell clonality in common variable immunodeficiency. Sequenced by immunoSEQ multiplex PCR; TCRdb stores in-frame clones only, minus some. The repertoire yields about 28,000 clones, none seen only once; the top ten contain roughly 3%. This clone came up a few times. The antigen is undetermined. The read ends 3 residues before the CDR3 terminus; that terminus is restored from the germline J gene. Trimming took 2 bases from V and 5 from J, leaving 18 bases between them. The CDR3 has 15 amino acids. Germline-derived CDR1 and CDR2 are GTSNPN and SVGIG (reference sequence). Study findings and constraints: In common variable immunodeficiency, TCR beta chains reportedly carried fewer deletions and N-nucleotide insertions. What drives increased CVID clonality needs T cell subpopulation sequencing.

V usage is TRBV30 and J usage is TRBJ1-2; weak D call: TRBD1 (5 bases). Material: peripheral blood mononuclear cells. This receptor was taken from a human donor with common variable immunodeficiency. The sequenced CDR3 bases are TGTGCCTGGAGTCACATGGGAGGGGAGAGTTATGGC. Translation gives CAWSHMGGESYG. In full, the CDR3 is CAWSHMGGESYGYTF. Combining the CDR3 with reference TRBV30 and TRBJ1-2 gives the whole variable domain SQTIHQWPATLVQPVGSPLSLECTVEGTSNPNLYWYRQAAGRGLQLLFYSVGIGQISSEVPQNLSASRPQDRQFILSSKKLLLSDSGFYLCAWSHMGGESYGYTFGSGTRLTVV.